The T cell receptor (beta chain) described here comes from a study of technical replicates of blood from a few donors. Germline V gene data show CDR1 as MNHNS and CDR2 as SASEGT. The CDR3 loop spans 13 amino acids. Trimming removed 7 bases from V and 10 bases from J, with 17 bases in between. Produced via immunoSEQ multiplex PCR; TCRdb's table is partial and in-frame only. The sample has approximately 76,000 clones, 80% to 90% seen once; the top ten hold around 4.8%. Source material: PBMCs. The source of this sequence is a human donor in good health. Some clones in this sample may be carry-over from other donors' samples. The genes are TRBV6-1 and TRBJ1-5; D remains unclear. The CDR3 protein is CASTSGDRRPQHF. The CDR3 nucleotides read TGTGCCAGCACCTCAGGTGACCGGCGACCCCAGCATTTT.